This TCR beta chain appears in the sequencing data of a study of regulatory T cells in long-lasting Graves disease. On the study more broadly: Positive TSH receptor antibodies alongside over 5 years of antithyroid drugs were what marked Graves' disease as persistent. Findings and caveats of the study: Small numbers of samples may have cut accuracy. The study examined only peripheral blood, not thyroid tissue.

The time point is: persistent/refractory GD, antithyroid drugs over 5 years with positive TRAb. The authors made the TCR library using RNA they extracted from PBMCs. In germline, CDR1 is DFQATT, CDR2 SNEGSKA (reference sequence). This CDR3 spans 14 amino acids. The V end lost 4 bases, the J end lost 5 bases, and 14 bases lay between the germline ends. Of note for this clonotype: Its antigen remains unidentified.

In building TCR beta libraries, iRepertoire HTBI primers were used together with Arm-PCR of CDR3 regions. TCRdb reprocessed the multiplex PCR reads via MiXCR and lists one record per CDR3 protein. The data show about 660,000 distinct CDR3 sequences, around 30% seen once. The source is a female donor with Graves disease. The chain carries TRBV20-1 and TRBJ1-4; D uncertain. The sample in question was peripheral blood mononuclear cells (PBMCs), obtained when the disease was refractory, from a patient treated with antithyroid drugs. CDR3: CSAKVGGGNEKLFF. CDR3 coding DNA: TGCAGTGCTAAGGTCGGTGGTGGAAATGAAAAACTGTTTTTT.